This TCR beta chain was sequenced for a study of cytomegalovirus exposure and HLA in healthy donors. The study's findings and limits: In a later analysis, across HLA loci, associated TCR counts were highest for DRB1, lowest for HLA-C. Cytomegalovirus association was listed for 164 TCR beta chains. There were some public TCRs occurring in many donors, but most TCR sequences were rare.

Germline loops: CDR1 SGHRS, CDR2 YFSETQ. The CDR3 runs to 15 residues. Deletions cut 0 bases from V and 3 bases from J, with 12 bases between. This clone was observed once. Its antigen is not known. Primers: 60 Vbeta forward and 13 Jbeta reverse. Produced via immunoSEQ multiplex PCR; TCRdb's table is partial and in-frame only. Among approximately 280,000 clones listed, 70% to 90% were seen once. The source of this sequence is a man between 40 and 49 years old in good health and CMV-seropositive. The chain carries TRBV5-1 and TRBJ1-1; D is perhaps TRBD1 (6 bases). Sequencing was done on a sample of PBMCs. CDR3 nucleotide sequence: TGCGCCAGCAGCTTGGATGACAGGAGATACACTGAAGCTTTCTTT. As protein: CASSLDDRRYTEAFF.